A single sample gave rise to the 17 T cell receptor beta chains below, sequenced in a study of T cells in Graves' hyperthyroidism and ophthalmopathy. Amplified TCR beta CDR3 regions derived from RNA transcripts. HTBI primers drove first-round RT-PCR of the TCR CDR3. Using its own MiXCR run on the multiplex PCR reads, TCRdb lists one record per CDR3 protein. The data contain about 320,000 distinct CDR3 sequences, around a sixth of them singletons. Sequenced material: blood. The receptors were gathered from a young man with Graves' hyperthyroidism.

This clonotype was seen ten or more times. This chain uses TRBV11-2 with TRBJ2-7; 9 positions agree with TRBD1. This CDR3 spans 15 amino acids. Germline CDR1 reads SGHAT; CDR2 reads FQNNGV. Germline trimming cut 5 bases from V and 3 bases from J; bases unmatched to any gene: 8. The CDR3 loop reads CASSPLGQGYYEQYF. The CDR3 nucleotides read TGTGCCAGCAGCCCACTGGGACAGGGATACTACGAGCAGTACTTC.

This clonotype was counted ten times or more. The gene calls are TRBV5-1 and TRBJ1-1; D gene unclear. V was cut by 1 base and J by 6 bases, with 13 bases left in between. The CDR3 covers 14 residues. The germline V gene has CDR1 SGHRS and CDR2 YFSETQ. The DNA for the CDR3 is TGCGCCAGCAGCTTGAGGCCGTTCGACCCTGAAGCTTTCTTT. As protein: CASSLRPFDPEAFF.

This clonotype was recorded at least ten times. The chain recombines TRBV5-1 with TRBJ2-7; D is perhaps TRBD2 (6 bases). The germline CDR1 and CDR2 sequences are SGHRS and YFSETQ. V lost 2 bases, J lost 2 bases, and 8 bases lay in between. CDR3 size: 13 residues. CDR3 bases: TGCGCCAGCAGCTTAGGAGGGACCTACGAGCAGTACTTC. Encoded protein: CASSLGGTYEQYF.

This clonotype was counted only a few times. The chain recombines TRBV12-3 or TRBV12-4 with TRBJ1-1; no definite D call. This CDR3 comprises 11 residues. V lost 5 bases, J lost 7 bases, and 8 bases lay in between. CDR3 in amino acids: CASSKGGEAFF. The CDR3 nucleotides read TGTGCCAGCAGTAAGGGCGGTGAAGCTTTCTTT.

In regard to this clonotype: At one boundary the junction diverges from the germline segment, which might be a read error. This chain joins TRBV14 and TRBJ2-7, with a tentative D call TRBD2 (6 bases). Germline CDR1 and CDR2: SGHDN and FVKESK. The CDR3 is made up of 12 amino acids. The CDR3 protein is CAGSPGLLEQYF. The DNA for the CDR3 is TGTGCCGGCAGCCCGGGACTTCTCGAGCAGTACTTC.

The chain carries TRBV7-9 and TRBJ1-3; D is unclear. Germline V gene sequence: CDR1 SEHNR, CDR2 FQNEAQ (reference sequence). The CDR3 sequence is 14 residues long. Trimming took off 3 bases at V and 6 bases at J, with 12 bases between the two ends. Here the CDR3 DNA reads TGTGCCAGCAGCTTGGGCATTAGGGAAAACACCATATATTTT. This gives the protein CASSLGIRENTIYF.

This clonotype was observed many times. The chain joins TRBV12-3 or TRBV12-4 to TRBJ2-3; the match to TRBD2 covers 8 bases. V lost 5 bases to trimming and J lost 4 bases; unmatched junction nucleotides: 8. The CDR3 extends over 15 amino acids. The CDR3 sequence: CASSRQAGEADTQYF. In nucleotides, the CDR3 is TGTGCCAGCAGTCGGCAAGCGGGAGAAGCAGATACGCAGTATTTT.

J is TRBJ2-7 and V is TRBV7-9; 8 nucleotides align to TRBD1. The CDR3 covers 12 residues. Germline trimming cut 5 bases from V and 6 bases from J; bases unmatched to any gene: 3. CDR1 SEHNR and CDR2 FQNEAQ come from the germline V gene (reference sequence). This chain's CDR3 is CASSPQGAEQYF. CDR3 coding DNA: TGTGCCAGCAGCCCCCAGGGGGCCGAGCAGTACTTC. Supplemented by reference TRBV7-9 and TRBJ2-7, the full variable domain reads DTGVSQNPRHKITKRGQNVTFRCDPISEHNRLYWYRQTLGQGPEFLTYFQNEAQLEKSRLLSDRFSAERPKGSFSTLEIQRTEQGDSAMYLCASSPQGAEQYFGPGTRLTVT.

The chain employs TRBV4-1 and TRBJ1-5; unclear D gene. The CDR3 has 15 amino acids. Trimming removed 4 bases at V and 3 bases at J, with 13 bases between. CDR1 and CDR2 (germline): MGHRA, YSYEKL. CDR3 bases: TGCGCCAGCAGCCCCCGGGCCTCCTACAATCAGCCCCAGCATTTT. Residues: CASSPRASYNQPQHF.

V and J are TRBV20-1 and TRBJ2-1; D is undetermined. The CDR3 is made up of 14 amino acids. The ends were cut back, 1 base at V and 6 bases at J, with 13 bases in the middle. Germline V lookup: CDR1 DFQATT, CDR2 SNEGSKA (reference sequence). CDR3: CSARVGWSFNEQFF. CDR3 nucleotide sequence: TGCAGTGCTAGAGTCGGGTGGAGTTTCAATGAGCAGTTCTTC.

J is TRBJ2-5 and V is TRBV5-4, with D perhaps matching TRBD2 (5 bases). CDR3 length: 13 residues. The V gene's germline CDR1 is SGHNT and CDR2 YYREEE (reference sequence). Trimming shortened V by 0 bases and J by 2 bases, and 5 bases separated the two germline ends. CDR3 DNA sequence: TGTGCCAGCAGCTTGGTAGCGCAAGAGACCCAGTACTTC. Its protein product is CASSLVAQETQYF.

In its sample, this clonotype was seen many times. The V gene is TRBV27, the J gene TRBJ2-7; weak D call: TRBD1 (6 bases). Germline V gene sequence: CDR1 MNHEY, CDR2 SMNVEV (reference sequence). Between the trimmed V and J ends, which lost 5 bases and 0 bases, there was a span of 14 bases. This CDR3 region has 15 residues. CDR3 region: CASSRGQLSSYEQYF. DNA of the CDR3: TGTGCCAGCAGTCGAGGACAGTTGAGCTCCTACGAGCAGTACTTC.

This clonotype has ten or more counts. The chain couples TRBV28 to TRBJ2-2; D not certain. The CDR3 has 14 residues. The V end lost 7 bases, the J end lost 4 bases, and 13 bases lay between the germline ends. From germline, CDR1 is MDHEN and CDR2 SYDVKM. DNA for the CDR3: TGTGCCAGCAAGGTCGCTTCGGTCACCGGGGAGCTGTTTTTT. Translated, it gives CASKVASVTGELFF. Complete variable domain (other parts from reference TRBV28 and TRBJ2-2): DVKVTQSSRYLVKRTGEKVFLECVQDMDHENMFWYRQDPGLGLRLIYFSYDVKMKEKGDIPEGYSVSREKKERFSLILESASTNQTSMYLCASKVASVTGELFFGEGSRLTVL.

Written as DNA, the CDR3 is TGTGCCAGCAGCTTTAGCAGGACGGGACCGAACACCGGGGAGCTGTTTTTT. Its translation is CASSFSRTGPNTGELFF. V is TRBV5-5 and J is TRBJ2-2; D may be TRBD1 or TRBD2 (5 bases each). V shed 2 bases and J shed 0 bases, with 14 bases lying between them. This CDR3 has 17 residues. CDR1 and CDR2 from the germline V gene are SGHKS and YYEKEE (reference sequence).

This clonotype has ten or more counts. This chain links TRBV28 with TRBJ2-3; 9 nucleotides agree with TRBD2. The germline gives CDR1 MDHEN, CDR2 SYDVKM. With V trimmed by 3 bases and J by 4 bases, 8 bases remained unmatched. This CDR3 comprises 16 residues. The CDR3 spells CASSFIAGEKADTQYF. DNA for the CDR3: TGTGCCAGCAGTTTTATAGCGGGAGAGAAGGCAGATACGCAGTATTTT.

This clonotype was counted many times. Here the CDR3 reads CASARVGHLYNEQFF. The DNA for the CDR3 is TGTGCCAGCGCAAGAGTGGGGCACTTATACAATGAGCAGTTCTTC. The chain employs TRBV7-3 and TRBJ2-1; tentatively, D is TRBD1 (5 bases). Germline V gene sequence: CDR1 SGHTA, CDR2 FQGTGA. V lost 8 bases to trimming and J lost 4 bases, with 18 bases between them. This CDR3 has 15 amino acids. Full variable domain (remainder filled in from reference TRBV7-3 and TRBJ2-1): GAGVSQTPSNKVTEKGKYVELRCDPISGHTALYWYRQSLGQGPEFLIYFQGTGAADDSGLPNDRFFAVRPEGSVSTLKIQRTERGDSAVYLCASARVGHLYNEQFFGPGTRLTVL.

This chain joins TRBV27 and TRBJ2-2; TRBD2 matches 11 bases. The length of the CDR3 is 14 residues. CDR1 is MNHEY and CDR2 is SMNVEV in the germline V gene (reference sequence). With 7 bases clipped from V and 4 bases from J, the junction kept 2 bases outside the gene matches. CDR3 region: CASTLAGGTGELFF. CDR3 bases: TGTGCCAGCACCCTAGCGGGAGGCACCGGGGAGCTGTTTTTT.